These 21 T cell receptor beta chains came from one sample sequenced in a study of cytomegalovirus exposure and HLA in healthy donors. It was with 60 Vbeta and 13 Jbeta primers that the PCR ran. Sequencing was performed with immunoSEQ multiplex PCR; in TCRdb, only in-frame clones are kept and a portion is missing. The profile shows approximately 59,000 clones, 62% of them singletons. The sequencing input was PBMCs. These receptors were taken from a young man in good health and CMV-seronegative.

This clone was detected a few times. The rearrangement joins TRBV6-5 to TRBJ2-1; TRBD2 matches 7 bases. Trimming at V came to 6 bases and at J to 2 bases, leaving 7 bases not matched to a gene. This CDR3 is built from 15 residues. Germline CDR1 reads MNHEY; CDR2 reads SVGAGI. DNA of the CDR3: TGTGCCAGCAGAAAAGCGGGGACCGCCTACAATGAGCAGTTCTTC. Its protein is CASRKAGTAYNEQFF.

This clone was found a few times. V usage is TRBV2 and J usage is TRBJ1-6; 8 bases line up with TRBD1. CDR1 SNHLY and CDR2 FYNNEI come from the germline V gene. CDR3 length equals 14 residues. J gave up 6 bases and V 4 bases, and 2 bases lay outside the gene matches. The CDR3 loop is CASSGDRSNSPLHF. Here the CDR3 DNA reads TGTGCCAGCAGTGGGGACAGGAGTAATTCACCCCTCCACTTT.

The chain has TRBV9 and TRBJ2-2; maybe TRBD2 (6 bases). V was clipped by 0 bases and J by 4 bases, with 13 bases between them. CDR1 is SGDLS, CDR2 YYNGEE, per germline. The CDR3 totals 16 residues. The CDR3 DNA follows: TGTGCCAGCAGCGTAGTGCGGGGCGCGGCCACCGGGGAGCTGTTTTTT. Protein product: CASSVVRGAATGELFF.

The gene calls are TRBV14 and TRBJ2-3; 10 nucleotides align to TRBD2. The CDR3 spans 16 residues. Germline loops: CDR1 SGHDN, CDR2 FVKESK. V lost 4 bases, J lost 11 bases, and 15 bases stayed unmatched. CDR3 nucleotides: TGTGCCAGCAGCCTAAAAGAACGGCTAGCGGGGGCCGAGCAGTATTTT. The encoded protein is CASSLKERLAGAEQYF.

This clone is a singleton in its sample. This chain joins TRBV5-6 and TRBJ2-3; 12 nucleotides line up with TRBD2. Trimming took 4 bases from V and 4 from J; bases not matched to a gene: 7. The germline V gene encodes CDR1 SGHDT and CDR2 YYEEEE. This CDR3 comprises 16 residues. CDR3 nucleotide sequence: TGTGCCAGCAGCACTGGACTAGCGGGGATAGCAGATACGCAGTATTTT. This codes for CASSTGLAGIADTQYF.

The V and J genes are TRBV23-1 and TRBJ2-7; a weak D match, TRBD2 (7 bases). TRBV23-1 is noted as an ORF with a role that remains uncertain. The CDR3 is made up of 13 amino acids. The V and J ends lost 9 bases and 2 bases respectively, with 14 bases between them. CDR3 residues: CASLGGLTYEQYF. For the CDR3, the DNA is TGCGCCAGTCTGGGGGGGCTTACCTACGAGCAGTACTTC.

CDR3 loop: CASSLYLTGSAEQFF. For the CDR3, the DNA is TGTGCCAGCAGCCTCTACCTTACAGGGAGCGCTGAGCAGTTCTTC. The gene calls are TRBV9 and TRBJ2-1; perhaps TRBD1 as D (6 bases). This CDR3 region has 15 residues. Germline CDR1 is SGDLS and CDR2 is YYNGEE. Trimming took 4 bases from V and 9 from J, leaving 20 bases between them.

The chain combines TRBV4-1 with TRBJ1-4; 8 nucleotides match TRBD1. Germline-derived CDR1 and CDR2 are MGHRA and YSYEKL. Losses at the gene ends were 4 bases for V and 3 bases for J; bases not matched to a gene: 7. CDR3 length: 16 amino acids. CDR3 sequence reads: CASSLGQGLPNEKLFF. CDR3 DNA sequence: TGCGCCAGCAGCCTTGGACAGGGTCTACCTAATGAAAAACTGTTTTTT.

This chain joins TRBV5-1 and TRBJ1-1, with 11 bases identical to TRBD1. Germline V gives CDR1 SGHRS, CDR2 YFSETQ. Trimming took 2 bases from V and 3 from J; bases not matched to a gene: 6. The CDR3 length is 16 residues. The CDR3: CASSFGTGGLYTEAFF. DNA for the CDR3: TGCGCCAGCAGCTTTGGGACAGGGGGTTTGTACACTGAAGCTTTCTTT.

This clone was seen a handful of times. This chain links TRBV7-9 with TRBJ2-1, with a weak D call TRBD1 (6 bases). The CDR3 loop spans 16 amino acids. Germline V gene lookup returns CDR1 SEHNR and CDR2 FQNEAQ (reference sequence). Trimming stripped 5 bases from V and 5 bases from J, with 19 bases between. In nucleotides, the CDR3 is TGTGCCAGCAGCCGGCTTTGGCAGGGGATTCACAATGAGCAGTTCTTC. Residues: CASSRLWQGIHNEQFF.

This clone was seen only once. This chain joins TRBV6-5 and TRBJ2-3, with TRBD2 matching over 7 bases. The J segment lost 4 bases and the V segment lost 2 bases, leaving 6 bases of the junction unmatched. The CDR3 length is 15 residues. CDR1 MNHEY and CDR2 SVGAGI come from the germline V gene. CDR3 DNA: TGTGCCAGCAGTTACGGACTAGAGGGGCCAGATACGCAGTATTTT. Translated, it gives CASSYGLEGPDTQYF.

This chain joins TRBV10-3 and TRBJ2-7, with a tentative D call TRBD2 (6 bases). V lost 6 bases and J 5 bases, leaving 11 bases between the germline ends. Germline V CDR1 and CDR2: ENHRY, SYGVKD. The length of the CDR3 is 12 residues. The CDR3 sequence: CAISGLSDEQYF. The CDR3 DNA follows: TGTGCCATCAGCGGACTATCCGACGAGCAGTACTTC.

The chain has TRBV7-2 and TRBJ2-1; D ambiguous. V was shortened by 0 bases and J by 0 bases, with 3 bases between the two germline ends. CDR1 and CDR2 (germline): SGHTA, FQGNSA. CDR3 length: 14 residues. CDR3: CASSLASSYNEQFF. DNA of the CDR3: TGTGCCAGCAGCTTAGCCAGCTCCTACAATGAGCAGTTCTTC.

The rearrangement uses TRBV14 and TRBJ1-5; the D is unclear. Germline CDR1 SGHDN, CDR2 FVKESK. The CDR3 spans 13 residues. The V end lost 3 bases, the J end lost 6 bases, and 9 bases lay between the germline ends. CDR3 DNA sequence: TGTGCCAGCAGCCAGTTTGAGGGTCAGCCCCAGCATTTT. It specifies CASSQFEGQPQHF.

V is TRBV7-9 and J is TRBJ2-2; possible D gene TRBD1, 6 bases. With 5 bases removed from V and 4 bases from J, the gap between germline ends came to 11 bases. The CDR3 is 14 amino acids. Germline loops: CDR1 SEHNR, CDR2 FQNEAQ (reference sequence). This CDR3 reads CASSTWDITGELFF. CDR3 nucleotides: TGTGCCAGCAGCACCTGGGACATCACCGGGGAGCTGTTTTTT.

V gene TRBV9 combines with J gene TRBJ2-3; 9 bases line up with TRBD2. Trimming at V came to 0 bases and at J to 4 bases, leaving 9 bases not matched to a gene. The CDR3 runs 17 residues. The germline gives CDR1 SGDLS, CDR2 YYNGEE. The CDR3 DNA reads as TGTGCCAGCAGCGTAGCTTTGCGGGGGGGCCCCCCAGATACGCAGTATTTT. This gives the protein CASSVALRGGPPDTQYF.

This CDR3 is CASSLRADSSYNEQFF. DNA for the CDR3: TGTGCCAGCAGCTTAAGGGCGGACAGCTCCTACAATGAGCAGTTCTTC. This chain connects TRBV7-6 to TRBJ2-1; a possible D gene is TRBD1 (6 bases). The CDR3 extends over 16 amino acids. Trimming pared 2 bases from V and 0 bases from J, leaving 11 bases between. Germline CDR1 reads SGHVS; CDR2 reads FNYEAQ. Filled out from reference TRBV7-6 and TRBJ2-1, the complete variable domain reads GAGVSQSPRYKVTKRGQDVALRCDPISGHVSLYWYRQALGQGPEFLTYFNYEAQQDKSGLPNDRFSAERPEGSISTLTIQRTEQRDSAMYRCASSLRADSSYNEQFFGPGTRLTVL.

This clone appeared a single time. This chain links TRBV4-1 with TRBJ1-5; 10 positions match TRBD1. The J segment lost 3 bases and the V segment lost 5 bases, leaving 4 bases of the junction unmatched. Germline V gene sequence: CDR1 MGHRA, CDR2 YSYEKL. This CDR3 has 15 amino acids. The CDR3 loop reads CASSNGQGVNQPQHF. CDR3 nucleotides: TGCGCCAGCAGCAACGGACAGGGGGTCAATCAGCCCCAGCATTTT.

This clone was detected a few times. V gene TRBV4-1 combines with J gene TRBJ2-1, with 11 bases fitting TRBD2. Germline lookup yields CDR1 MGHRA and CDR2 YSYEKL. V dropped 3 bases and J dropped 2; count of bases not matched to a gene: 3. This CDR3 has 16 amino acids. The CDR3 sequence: CASSHDSGGAYNEQFF. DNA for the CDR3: TGCGCCAGCAGCCACGATAGCGGGGGGGCCTACAATGAGCAGTTCTTC.

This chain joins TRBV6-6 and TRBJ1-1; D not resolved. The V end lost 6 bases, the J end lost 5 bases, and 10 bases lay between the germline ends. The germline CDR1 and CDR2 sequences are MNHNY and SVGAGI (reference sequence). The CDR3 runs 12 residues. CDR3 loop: CASRREGTEAFF. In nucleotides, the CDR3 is TGTGCCAGCAGACGGGAAGGGACTGAAGCTTTCTTT.

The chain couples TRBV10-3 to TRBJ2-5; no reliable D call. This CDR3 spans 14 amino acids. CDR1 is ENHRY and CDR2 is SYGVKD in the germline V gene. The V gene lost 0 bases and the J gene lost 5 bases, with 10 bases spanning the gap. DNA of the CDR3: TGTGCCATCAGTGAGTCAGGTCGGGTGGAGACCCAGTACTTC. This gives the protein CAISESGRVETQYF.